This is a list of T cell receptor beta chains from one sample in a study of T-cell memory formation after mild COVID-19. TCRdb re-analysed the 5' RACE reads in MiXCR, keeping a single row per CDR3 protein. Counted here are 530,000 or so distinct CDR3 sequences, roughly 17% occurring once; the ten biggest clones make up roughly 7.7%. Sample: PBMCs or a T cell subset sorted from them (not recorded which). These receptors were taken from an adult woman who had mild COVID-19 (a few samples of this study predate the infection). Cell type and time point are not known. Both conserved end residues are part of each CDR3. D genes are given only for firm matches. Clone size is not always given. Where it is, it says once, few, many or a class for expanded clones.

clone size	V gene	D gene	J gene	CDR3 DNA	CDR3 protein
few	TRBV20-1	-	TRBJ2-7	TGCAGTGCTAGAGATAGTCGGGGGACAGACCTGACCTTC	CSARDSRGTDLTF
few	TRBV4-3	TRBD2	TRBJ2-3	TGCGCCAGCAGCCCCTATTGGACTAGCGGGAGTGCGGATACGCAGTATTTT	CASSPYWTSGSADTQYF
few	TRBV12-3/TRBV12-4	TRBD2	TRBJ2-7	TGTGCCAGCAGTTTAGCTGCAGGACTAGCGGGAACCCTCTACGAGCAGTACTTC	CASSLAAGLAGTLYEQYF
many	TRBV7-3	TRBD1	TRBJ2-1	TGTGCCAGCGCCCCGGGACAGGGGGCGAGGAATGAGCAGTTCTTC	CASAPGQGARNEQFF
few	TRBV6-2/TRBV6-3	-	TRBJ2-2	TGTGCCAGCAGTTACTACAGCAACACCGGGGAGCTGTTTTTT	CASSYYSNTGELFF
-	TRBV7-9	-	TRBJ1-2	TGTGCCATCGACAAGGGCCCGGGGAACTATGGCTACACCTTC	CAIDKGPGNYGYTF
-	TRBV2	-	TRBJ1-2	TGTGCCAGCAGTACAGTGAATAACTATGGCTACACCTTC	CASSTVNNYGYTF
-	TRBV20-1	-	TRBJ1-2	TGCAGTGCCCCGGGATACAGGGAGCATGGCTACACCTTC	CSAPGYREHGYTF
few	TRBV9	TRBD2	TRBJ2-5	TGTGCCAGCAGCTCGGGTCGGGGGGAAGGAAAGACCCAGTACTTC	CASSSGRGEGKTQYF
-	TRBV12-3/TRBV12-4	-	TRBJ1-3	TGTGCCAGCAGCTTTCAGGGTTCAAGATCTGGAAACACCATATATTTT	CASSFQGSRSGNTIYF
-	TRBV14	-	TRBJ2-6	TGTGCCAGCAGCCAAAAGATTGGGGCACTCTCTGGGGCCAACGTCCTGACTTTC	CASSQKIGALSGANVLTF
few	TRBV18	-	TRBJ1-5	TGTGCCAGCTCCCGGGTAGCGGGCAATCAGCCCCAGCATTTT	CASSRVAGNQPQHF
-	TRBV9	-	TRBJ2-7	TGTGCCAGCAGCGTGGAGGGAGCCAGCTCCTACGAGCAGTACTTC	CASSVEGASSYEQYF
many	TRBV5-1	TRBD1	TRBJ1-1	TGCGCCAGCAGCTCAGACAGGGGAACTGAAGCTTTCTTT	CASSSDRGTEAFF
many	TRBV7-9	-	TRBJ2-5	TGTGCCAGCAGCTCGCTTCGGGGCGAAGAGACCCAGTACTTC	CASSSLRGEETQYF
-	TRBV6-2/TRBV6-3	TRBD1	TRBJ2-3	TGTGCCAGTCGGGGACAGGGGGTCTTAGATACGCAGTATTTT	CASRGQGVLDTQYF
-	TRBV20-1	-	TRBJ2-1	TGCAGTGCTAGAGATTGGGCGGGACGGTCCTACAATGAGCAGTTCTTC	CSARDWAGRSYNEQFF
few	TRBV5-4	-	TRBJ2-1	TGTGCCAGCAGCTCTCGGACTGTCCTCAATGAGCAGTTCTTC	CASSSRTVLNEQFF
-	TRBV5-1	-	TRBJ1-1	TGCGCCAGCAGCAAGTGGGGGGAAACCCTGAACACTGAAGCTTTCTTT	CASSKWGETLNTEAFF
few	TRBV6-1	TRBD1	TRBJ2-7	TGTGCCAGCCACAGGGGTTCCTACGAGCAGTACTTC	CASHRGSYEQYF
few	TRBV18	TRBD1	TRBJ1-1	TGTGCCAGCTCACCCACGCCTGGACAGGGGACTGAAGCTTTCTTT	CASSPTPGQGTEAFF
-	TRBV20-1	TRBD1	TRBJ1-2	TGCAGTGCCCTGACAGGGTCGCGCTATGGCTACACCTTC	CSALTGSRYGYTF
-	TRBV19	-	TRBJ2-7	TGTGCCAGTACCCCCGACGCAGGGAGATACGAGCAGTACTTC	CASTPDAGRYEQYF
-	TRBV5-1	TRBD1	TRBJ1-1	TGCGCCAGCAGCCCGGGGACAGGGGACGCTGAAGCTTTCTTT	CASSPGTGDAEAFF
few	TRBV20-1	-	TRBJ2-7	TGCAGTGCTATAGCAAAACTGGGTCAGCGTGGAGAGCAGTACTTC	CSAIAKLGQRGEQYF
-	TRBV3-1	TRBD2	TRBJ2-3	TGTGCCAGCAGCCAAATGTTGGTTAGCGGGAGAGCAGATACGCAGTATTTT	CASSQMLVSGRADTQYF
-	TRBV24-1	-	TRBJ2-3	TGTGCCACCAGTGATTTTGGGGGTACACCCGCAGATACGCAGTATTTT	CATSDFGGTPADTQYF
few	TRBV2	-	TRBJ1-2	TGTGCCAGCAGTGAAGAGTTGGCGAACTATGGCTACACCTTC	CASSEELANYGYTF
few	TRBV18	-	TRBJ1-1	TGTGCCAGCTCCCCCGACACGGGAATGACTGAAGCTTTCTTT	CASSPDTGMTEAFF
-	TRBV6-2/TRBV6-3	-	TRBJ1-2	TGTGCCAGCAGCCGGAGTACAGGGAGGCTTGGTGGCTACACCTTC	CASSRSTGRLGGYTF
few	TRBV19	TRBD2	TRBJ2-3	TGTGCCACCGGAACTGGAGGACTAGCGAGCACAGATACGCAGTATTTT	CATGTGGLASTDTQYF
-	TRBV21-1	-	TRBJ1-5	TGTGCCAGCAGCAAAGGATATCAGGGCGGCAGAAAGGGTAGTCAGCCCCAGCATTTT	CASSKGYQGGRKGSQPQHF
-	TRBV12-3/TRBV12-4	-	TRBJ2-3	TGTGCCAGCAGTTCAACTATCGGGACTGACGTGGAGACGCAGTATTTT	CASSSTIGTDVETQYF
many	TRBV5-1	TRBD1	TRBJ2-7	TGCGCCAGCGCCCAGAGACAGGGGCTTTCTGAGCAGTACTTC	CASAQRQGLSEQYF
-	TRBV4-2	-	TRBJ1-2	TGTGCCAGCAGCCAAGTTGACAGTACTAACTATGGCTACACCTTC	CASSQVDSTNYGYTF
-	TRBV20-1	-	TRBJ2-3	TGCAGTGCTAGACCCCCGTTGGGCAGGGAGTACACAGATACGCAGTATTTT	CSARPPLGREYTDTQYF
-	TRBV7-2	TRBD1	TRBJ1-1	TGTGCCAGCAGGTTCGGGGGGACAGGGATTCGAAGGACTGAAGCTTTCTTT	CASRFGGTGIRRTEAFF
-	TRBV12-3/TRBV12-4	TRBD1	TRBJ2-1	TGTGCCAGCAGTTTATACGGGACAGGGCACATTGAGCAGTTCTTC	CASSLYGTGHIEQFF
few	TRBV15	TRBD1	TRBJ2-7	TGTGCCACCAGCAGATCAATATACAGGGGGCTCGGGGAGCAGTACTTC	CATSRSIYRGLGEQYF
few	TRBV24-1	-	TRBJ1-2	TGTGCCACCAGTGATTTCCGACAGAGCTATGGCTACACCTTC	CATSDFRQSYGYTF
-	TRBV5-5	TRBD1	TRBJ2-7	TGTGCCAGCAGCTTGCCGGGACAGTACTACGAGCAGTACTTC	CASSLPGQYYEQYF
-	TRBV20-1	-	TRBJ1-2	TGCAGTGCCACTGGGACCGTGCGGAAAGGCTACACCTTC	CSATGTVRKGYTF
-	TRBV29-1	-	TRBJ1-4	TGCAGCGCAGAAGTGGCAACTAATGAAAAACTGTTTTTT	CSAEVATNEKLFF
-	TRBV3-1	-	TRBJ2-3	TGTGCCAGCAGCCAAGAAGAACTGAGCACAGATACGCAGTATTTT	CASSQEELSTDTQYF
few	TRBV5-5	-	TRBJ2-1	TGTGCCAGCGACTTGGGGGGTACCTACAATGAGCAGTTCTTC	CASDLGGTYNEQFF